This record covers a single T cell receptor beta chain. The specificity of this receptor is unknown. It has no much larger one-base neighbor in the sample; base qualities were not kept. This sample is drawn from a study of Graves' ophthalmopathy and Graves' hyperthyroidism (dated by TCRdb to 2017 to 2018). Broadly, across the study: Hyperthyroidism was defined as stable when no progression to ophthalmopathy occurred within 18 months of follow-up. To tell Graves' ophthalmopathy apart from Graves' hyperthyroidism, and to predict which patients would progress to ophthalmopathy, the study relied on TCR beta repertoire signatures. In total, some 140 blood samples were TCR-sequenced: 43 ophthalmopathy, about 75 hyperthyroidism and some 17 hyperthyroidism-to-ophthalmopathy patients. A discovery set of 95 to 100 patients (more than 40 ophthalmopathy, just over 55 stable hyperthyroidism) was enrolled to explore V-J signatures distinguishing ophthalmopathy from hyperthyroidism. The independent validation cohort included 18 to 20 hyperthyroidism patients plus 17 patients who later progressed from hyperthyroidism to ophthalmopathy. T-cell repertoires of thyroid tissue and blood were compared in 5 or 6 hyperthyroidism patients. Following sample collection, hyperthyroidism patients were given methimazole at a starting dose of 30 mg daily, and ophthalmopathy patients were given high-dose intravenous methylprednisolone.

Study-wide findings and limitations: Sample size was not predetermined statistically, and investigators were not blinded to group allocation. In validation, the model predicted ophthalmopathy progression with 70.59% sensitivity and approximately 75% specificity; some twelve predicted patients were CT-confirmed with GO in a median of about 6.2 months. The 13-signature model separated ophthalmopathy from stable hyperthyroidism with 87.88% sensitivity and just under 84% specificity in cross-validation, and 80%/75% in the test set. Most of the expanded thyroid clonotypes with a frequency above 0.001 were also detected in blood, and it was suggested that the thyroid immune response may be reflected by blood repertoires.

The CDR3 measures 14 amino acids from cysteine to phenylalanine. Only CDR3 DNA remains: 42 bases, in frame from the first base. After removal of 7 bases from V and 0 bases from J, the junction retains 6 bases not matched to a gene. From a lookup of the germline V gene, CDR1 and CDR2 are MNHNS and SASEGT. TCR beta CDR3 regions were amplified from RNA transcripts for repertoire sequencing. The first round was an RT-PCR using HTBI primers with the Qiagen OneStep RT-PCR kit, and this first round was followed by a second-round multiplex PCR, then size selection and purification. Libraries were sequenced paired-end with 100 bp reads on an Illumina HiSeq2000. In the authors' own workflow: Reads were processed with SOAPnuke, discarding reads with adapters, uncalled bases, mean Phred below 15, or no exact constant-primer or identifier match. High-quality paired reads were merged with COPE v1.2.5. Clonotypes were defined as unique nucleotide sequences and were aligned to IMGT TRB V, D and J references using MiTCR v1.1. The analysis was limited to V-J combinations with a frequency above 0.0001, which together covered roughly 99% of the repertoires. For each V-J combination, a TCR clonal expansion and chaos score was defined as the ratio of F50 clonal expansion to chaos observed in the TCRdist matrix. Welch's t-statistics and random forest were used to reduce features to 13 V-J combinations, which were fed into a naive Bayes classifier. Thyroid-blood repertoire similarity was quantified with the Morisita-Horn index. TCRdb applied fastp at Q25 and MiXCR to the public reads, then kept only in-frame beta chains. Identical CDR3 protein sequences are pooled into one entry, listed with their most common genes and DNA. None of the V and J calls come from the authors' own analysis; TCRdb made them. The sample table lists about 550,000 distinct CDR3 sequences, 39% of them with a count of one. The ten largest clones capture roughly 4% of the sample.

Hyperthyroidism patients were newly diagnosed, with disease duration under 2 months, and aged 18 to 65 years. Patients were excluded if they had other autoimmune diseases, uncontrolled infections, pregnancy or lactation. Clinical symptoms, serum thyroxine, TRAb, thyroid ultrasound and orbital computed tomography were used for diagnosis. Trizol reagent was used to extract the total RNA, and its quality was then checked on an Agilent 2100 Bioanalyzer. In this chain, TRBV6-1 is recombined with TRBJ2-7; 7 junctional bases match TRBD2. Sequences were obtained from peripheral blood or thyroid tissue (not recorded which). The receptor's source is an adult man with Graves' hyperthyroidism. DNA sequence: TGTGCCAGCACCGAGGGCGGGAGCTCCTACGAGCAGTACTTC. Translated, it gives CASTEGGSSYEQYF.